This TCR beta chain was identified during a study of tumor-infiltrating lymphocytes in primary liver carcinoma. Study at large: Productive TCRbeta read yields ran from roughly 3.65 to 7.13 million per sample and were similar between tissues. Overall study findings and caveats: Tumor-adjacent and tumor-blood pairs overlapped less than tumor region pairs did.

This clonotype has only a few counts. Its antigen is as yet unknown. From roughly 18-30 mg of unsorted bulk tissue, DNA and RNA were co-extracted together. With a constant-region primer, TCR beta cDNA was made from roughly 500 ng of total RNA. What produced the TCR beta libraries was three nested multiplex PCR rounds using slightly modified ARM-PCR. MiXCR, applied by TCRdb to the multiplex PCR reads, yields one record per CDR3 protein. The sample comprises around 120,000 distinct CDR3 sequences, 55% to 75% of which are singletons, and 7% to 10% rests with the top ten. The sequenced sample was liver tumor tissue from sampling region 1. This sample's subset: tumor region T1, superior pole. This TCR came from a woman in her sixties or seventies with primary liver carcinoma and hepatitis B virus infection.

The chain's CDR3 is CASTRAGGVTDTQYF. The CDR3 DNA reads as TGTGCCAGCACTCGCGCTGGGGGAGTAACAGATACGCAGTATTTT. V is TRBV28 and J is TRBJ2-3, with D perhaps assigned TRBD1 or TRBD2 (5 bases each). The germline V and J ends were trimmed by 7 bases and 3 bases, with 17 bases remaining between them. Germline V CDR1 and CDR2: MDHEN, SYDVKM. CDR3 length: 15 amino acids.